The sample holds a few counts of the clone carrying this TCR beta chain. The source of the sample is a study of cytomegalovirus exposure and HLA in healthy donors. PCR primers comprised 60 Vbeta and 13 Jbeta primers. Generated by immunoSEQ multiplex PCR, the TCRdb table keeps only in-frame clones and is missing some. The table has about 150,000 clones, 65% to 85% seen once. Germline V gene lookup returns CDR1 SGHNT and CDR2 YENEEA. This CDR3 region has 15 residues. V was trimmed by 5 bases and J by 4 bases, leaving 14 bases between them. Sequenced sample: PBMCs. The rearrangement joins TRBV11-3 to TRBJ2-2, with a possible D match to TRBD2 (6 bases). This sequence originates from a male donor in good health and CMV-seronegative. For the CDR3, the DNA is TGTGCCAGCAGCCACCGGGGAGGAGGCACCGGGGAGCTGTTTTTT. This translates into CASSHRGGGTGELFF.